This T cell receptor beta chain is from a study of shared clonotypes between healthy human individuals. Whole-study context: A donor's plate count was three for CD4 naive and three for CD4 memory; CD8 naive had two and CD8 memory one. Study-wide results and caveats: Researchers found naive subsets generally carried larger estimated richness than memory subsets.

Cells designated naive CD8 were CD45RO-negative and were positively selected for CCR7, with terminally differentiated effector memory CD45RA+ cells excluded. The CDR3 has 16 residues. Germline CDR1 and CDR2: MNHNY and SVGAGI (reference sequence). The J segment lost 4 bases and the V segment lost 6 bases, leaving 13 bases of the junction unmatched. Worth noting for this clone: No antigen is known for it.

The assay was carried out at the deep level. Sorted subsets were amplified in replicate PCRs using around 0.2 ug DNA, some 31,000 T cell genomes. Libraries were prepared by immunoSEQ multiplex PCR; TCRdb keeps only in-frame clonotypes and omits some of them. Altogether around 1.9 million clones are present, just under 95% being singletons, with the ten largest covering 1.5% to 2%. J is TRBJ1-1 and V is TRBV6-6; 8 bases map to TRBD1. This TCR came from a man younger than 30 in good health. Some clones in this sample may be carry-over from other donors' samples. The source material was naive CD8+ T cells from PBMCs. The CDR3 nucleotides are TGTGCCAGCAGCCCCCGGACAGGGAGTTTTGGCACTGAAGCTTTCTTT. Its protein is CASSPRTGSFGTEAFF.